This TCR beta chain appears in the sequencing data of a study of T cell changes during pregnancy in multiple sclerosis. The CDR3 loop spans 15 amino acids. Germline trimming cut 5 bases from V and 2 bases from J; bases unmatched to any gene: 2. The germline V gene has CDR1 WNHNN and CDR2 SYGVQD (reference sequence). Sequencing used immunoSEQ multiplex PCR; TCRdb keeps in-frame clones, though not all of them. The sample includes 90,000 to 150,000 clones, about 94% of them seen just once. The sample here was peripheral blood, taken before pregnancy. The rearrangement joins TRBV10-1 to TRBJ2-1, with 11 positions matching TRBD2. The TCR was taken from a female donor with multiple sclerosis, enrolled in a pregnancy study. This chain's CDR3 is CASSPTSGTYNEQFF. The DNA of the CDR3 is TGCGCCAGCAGTCCGACTAGCGGGACCTACAATGAGCAGTTCTTC.